The 18 T cell receptor beta chains reported below all come from one sample, sequenced in a study of Graves' ophthalmopathy and Graves' hyperthyroidism. Transcripts of RNA were the source for amplifying TCR beta CDR3 regions. The workflow started with a first-round RT-PCR run with HTBI primers and then moved on to a second-round multiplex PCR. TCRdb processed the multiplex PCR reads anew with MiXCR; each CDR3 protein has one entry. The sample shows 620,000 or so distinct CDR3 sequences, over 20% of them seen only once. The sequenced sample was peripheral blood. Source of these receptors: a woman between 18 and 30 years old with stable Graves' hyperthyroidism. Some clones in this sample may be carry-over from other donors' samples.

This clonotype has at least ten counts. This rearrangement joins TRBV6-2 or TRBV6-3 to TRBJ2-5; 8 bases align to TRBD2. The CDR3 length is 17 residues. CDR1 and CDR2 (germline): MNHEY, SVGEGT. The V and J ends lost 6 bases and 1 base, in that order; junction bases with no gene match: 13. As DNA, the CDR3 is TGTGCCAGCAGCCTACGCCCTTTGGCGGGGGGCCAAGAGACCCAGTACTTC. Residues: CASSLRPLAGGQETQYF.

To note about this clonotype: The conserved closing phenylalanine or tryptophan is absent in this CDR3, likely reflecting a read error. V is TRBV7-2 and J is TRBJ1-2; D is uncertain. Germline assignment: CDR1 SGHTA and CDR2 FQGNSA. With 8 bases removed from V and 5 bases from J, the gap between germline ends came to 15 bases. CDR3 length equals 13 residues. The CDR3 nucleotides read TGTGCCAGCTGCACGGGGATTCGGTATGGCTACACCGTC. This codes for CASCTGIRYGYTV.

The chain recombines TRBV5-6 with TRBJ2-2; TRBD2 matches 13 bases. V lost 5 bases, J lost 2 bases, and 3 bases stayed unmatched. Germline V lookup: CDR1 SGHDT, CDR2 YYEEEE. The CDR3 runs 16 residues. CDR3 amino acids: CASRTGLAGNTGELFF. CDR3 nucleotide sequence: TGTGCCAGCAGAACGGGACTAGCGGGAAACACCGGGGAGCTGTTTTTT.

The sample holds many counts of this clonotype. The gene calls are TRBV27 and TRBJ1-5; D remains unclear. The germline gives CDR1 MNHEY, CDR2 SMNVEV (reference sequence). This CDR3 spans 15 amino acids. The V end was cut by 5 bases, the J end by 0 bases, with 11 bases between. CDR3 sequence: CASSPGRNSNQPQHF. For the CDR3, the DNA is TGTGCCAGCAGTCCCGGACGGAATAGCAATCAGCCCCAGCATTTT.

This clonotype was counted ten times or more. The chain combines TRBV7-3 with TRBJ2-2, with D perhaps matching TRBD1 or TRBD2 (6 bases each). The CDR3 is 16 amino acids. From germline, CDR1 is SGHTA and CDR2 FQGTGA. V was trimmed by 2 bases and J by 7 bases, leaving 17 bases between them. The CDR3 nucleotides read TGTGCCAGCAGCTTATCGTGGGGGGCAAGCAGCGGGGAGCTGTTTTTT. This encodes CASSLSWGASSGELFF.

This clonotype was seen ten or more times. The V gene is TRBV15, the J gene TRBJ1-6; TRBD1 might be the D (5 bases). CDR1 LNHNV and CDR2 YYDKDF come from the germline V gene (reference sequence). V was shortened by 4 bases and J by 3 bases, with 10 bases between the two germline ends. This CDR3 has 15 amino acids. CDR3 sequence: CATSTGLRYNSPLHF. The CDR3 region has the DNA TGTGCCACCAGCACGGGACTGCGCTATAATTCACCCCTCCACTTT.

The chain links TRBV12-3 or TRBV12-4 to TRBJ2-5; TRBD2 matches at 10 bases. CDR3 length equals 14 residues. The junction had 4 bases not matched to a gene; V was cut back by 5 bases and J by 4 bases. CDR3 in amino acids: CASSGTSEPETQYF. CDR3 in DNA: TGTGCCAGCAGTGGGACTAGCGAGCCAGAGACCCAGTACTTC.

This clonotype was seen many times. This chain uses TRBV7-2 with TRBJ2-1; 8 nucleotides line up with TRBD2. Losses at the gene ends were 7 bases for V and 9 bases for J; bases not matched to a gene: 17. Germline loops: CDR1 SGHTA, CDR2 FQGNSA. There are 16 residues in the CDR3. CDR3 coding DNA: TGTGCCAGCACCAAACAGGCCGGGAGGGCCTATGGTGAGCAGTTCTTC. Protein sequence: CASTKQAGRAYGEQFF.

This clonotype was found many times. The J gene is TRBJ2-7, the V gene TRBV7-2; no clear D. Germline V gene lookup returns CDR1 SGHTA and CDR2 FQGNSA. V was clipped by 5 bases and J by 4 bases, with 12 bases between them. The CDR3 is 13 residues long. CDR3: CASSPQGPYEQYF. The CDR3 DNA sequence: TGTGCCAGCAGCCCCCAAGGCCCATACGAGCAGTACTTC.

This clonotype was picked up many times. J is TRBJ2-5 and V is TRBV20-1; the match to TRBD1 covers 8 bases. The CDR3 covers 13 residues. After removal of 6 bases from V and 5 bases from J, the junction contained 8 bases not matched to a gene. Germline CDR1 reads DFQATT; CDR2 reads SNEGSKA (reference sequence). The CDR3 reads CSATDRGGETQYF. CDR3 sequence (DNA): TGCAGTGCCACCGACAGGGGTGGGGAGACCCAGTACTTC.

The sample holds a few counts of this clonotype. The chain uses TRBV30 and TRBJ2-2; D is unclear. The germline CDR1 and CDR2 sequences are GTSNPN and SVGIG (reference sequence). V was clipped by 6 bases and J by 0 bases, with 8 bases between them. The CDR3 contains 13 residues. The CDR3: CACGRTNTGELFF. CDR3 nucleotides: TGTGCCTGTGGACGTACGAACACCGGGGAGCTGTTTTTT.

This clonotype was seen only a few times. The V gene is TRBV7-9, the J gene TRBJ2-7; D is unresolved. Germline-derived CDR1 and CDR2 are SEHNR and FQNEAQ (reference sequence). V lost 6 bases to trimming and J lost 4 bases, with 16 bases between them. The CDR3 consists of 14 residues. This CDR3 reads CASSSGTPSYEQYF. The CDR3 nucleotides read TGTGCCAGCAGTTCCGGAACTCCAAGTTACGAGCAGTACTTC.

This clonotype was seen a few times. The genes are TRBV20-1 and TRBJ1-2, with 8 bases aligning to TRBD1. The CDR3 sequence is 14 residues long. Germline CDR1 DFQATT, CDR2 SNEGSKA (reference sequence). The J segment lost 2 bases and the V segment lost 6 bases, leaving 8 bases of the junction unmatched. Here the CDR3 DNA reads TGCAGTGCCCGGGACAGGCGTACAAACTATGGCTACACCTTC. It codes for CSARDRRTNYGYTF.

This clonotype was found a few times. V is TRBV4-2 and J is TRBJ1-1, with TRBD1 as a possible D gene (5 bases). V was shortened by 0 bases and J by 10 bases, with 18 bases between the two germline ends. Germline CDR1 LGHNA, CDR2 YNFKEQ. CDR3 length: 15 amino acids. The DNA for the CDR3 is TGTGCCAGCAGCCAAGACCGGGACTCTCTATTAACAGCTTTCTTT. Its protein is CASSQDRDSLLTAFF.

This chain uses TRBV2 with TRBJ1-2; D is ambiguous. The CDR3 sequence is 15 residues long. The germline V gene encodes CDR1 SNHLY and CDR2 FYNNEI. V was shortened by 5 bases and J by 5 bases, with 18 bases between the two germline ends. CDR3 residues: CASSQRRTLRYGYTF. CDR3 in DNA: TGTGCCAGCAGTCAGAGGCGGACCTTGAGGTATGGCTACACCTTC.

This clonotype has only a few counts. The chain links TRBV20-1 to TRBJ1-1; D uncertain. V was shortened by 7 bases and J by 6 bases, with 24 bases between the two germline ends. Germline assignment: CDR1 DFQATT and CDR2 SNEGSKA (reference sequence). This CDR3 has 15 residues. The CDR3 spells CSVPASFSSGAEAFF. The CDR3 bases are TGCAGTGTCCCAGCATCCTTTTCTTCGGGCGCTGAAGCTTTCTTT.

In this sample, this clonotype turned up many times. This chain connects TRBV6-4 to TRBJ2-2; unclear D gene. Trimming cost V 5 bases and J 7 bases, with 8 bases left between them. Germline V gives CDR1 MRHNA, CDR2 SNTAGT. The CDR3 is made up of 12 amino acids. The CDR3, as DNA: TGTGCCAGCAGTTTGTACCACGGGGAGCTGTTTTTT. This gives the protein CASSLYHGELFF.

J is TRBJ2-7 and V is TRBV6-2 or TRBV6-3; a weak D match, TRBD1 (6 bases). Trimming removed 0 bases at V and 0 bases at J, with 18 bases between. Looked up from germline, CDR1 is MNHEY and CDR2 is SVGEGT. The CDR3 loop spans 18 amino acids. The CDR3: CASSYSRTPGTSSYEQYF. In DNA form, the CDR3 reads TGTGCCAGCAGTTACTCGAGAACCCCCGGGACATCCTCCTACGAGCAGTACTTC.